This is a list of T cell receptor beta chains from one sample in a study of T cell changes during pregnancy in multiple sclerosis. TCRdb's table, derived via immunoSEQ multiplex PCR, lists solely in-frame clones and lacks some. The sample has 35,000 or so clones; under 95% are singletons. Here the sequenced sample was peripheral blood, taken in the second trimester of pregnancy. The receptors originated from a female donor in good health, enrolled as a control in a pregnancy study. Each CDR3 is given with its conserved first and last residue.

J gene: TRBJ2-2
V gene: TRBV27
CDR3 protein: CASSLLSGMGTGGTGELFF

J gene: TRBJ2-7
V gene: TRBV27
CDR3 protein: CASMVGKAGIYEQYF

J gene: TRBJ2-5
V gene: TRBV5-4
CDR3 protein: CASSFEETQYF

J gene: TRBJ2-3
V gene: TRBV6-6
CDR3 protein: CASLQGRYYTDTQYF

J gene: TRBJ2-5
V gene: TRBV2
CDR3 protein: CASSAPGGPGETQYF

J gene: TRBJ1-2
V gene: TRBV6-5
CDR3 protein: CASSSPAGQTF

J gene: TRBJ2-1
V gene: TRBV9
CDR3 protein: CASSGGLGRDNEQFF

J gene: TRBJ2-2
V gene: TRBV5-1
CDR3 protein: CASSLASIGELFF

J gene: TRBJ2-7
V gene: TRBV9
CDR3 protein: CASSVVGDRVYEQYF

J gene: TRBJ2-5
V gene: TRBV6-5
CDR3 protein: CASSYAYRGRGETQYF

J gene: TRBJ1-2
V gene: TRBV27
CDR3 protein: CASSLGTGGAYGYTF

J gene: TRBJ1-5
V gene: TRBV9
CDR3 protein: CASSVAGGFNQPQHF

J gene: TRBJ2-7
V gene: TRBV4-3
CDR3 protein: CASSRYAAGDYEQYF

J gene: TRBJ2-2
V gene: TRBV6-1
CDR3 protein: CASSELGTGAAGELFF

J gene: TRBJ2-2
V gene: TRBV7-3
CDR3 protein: CASSPSGGASTGELFF

J gene: TRBJ2-7
V gene: TRBV27
CDR3 protein: CASRPSGTHIYEQYF

J gene: TRBJ2-3
V gene: TRBV19
CDR3 protein: CASKLAVSLDTQYF

J gene: TRBJ2-7
V gene: TRBV7-2
CDR3 protein: CASSLEGQGSYEQYF

J gene: TRBJ2-1
V gene: TRBV30
CDR3 protein: CAWSVEEYGAGLLLCYYNEQFF

J gene: TRBJ1-1
V gene: TRBV7-2
CDR3 protein: CASSLQGAENTEAFF

J gene: TRBJ2-7
V gene: TRBV11-2
CDR3 protein: CASSPRRVEQYF

J gene: TRBJ2-5
V gene: TRBV2
CDR3 protein: CASRGLTGAQETQYF

J gene: TRBJ2-7
V gene: TRBV2
CDR3 protein: CASNRLASHEQYF

J gene: TRBJ1-6
V gene: TRBV2
CDR3 protein: CASKGATSSYNSPLHF

J gene: TRBJ2-5
V gene: TRBV7-9
CDR3 protein: CASIRWASGTQETQYF

J gene: TRBJ1-6
V gene: TRBV5-5
CDR3 protein: CASSTIRDLYNSPLHF

J gene: TRBJ1-6
V gene: TRBV14
CDR3 protein: CASSQDPQISPLHF

J gene: TRBJ1-3
V gene: TRBV19
CDR3 protein: CASSLTGGSGNTIYF

J gene: TRBJ2-2
V gene: TRBV6-1
CDR3 protein: CASSEEEGQGSGELFF

J gene: TRBJ1-2
V gene: TRBV9
CDR3 protein: CASSASTGNYGYTF

J gene: TRBJ1-4
V gene: TRBV19
CDR3 protein: CASTPLRGPEKLFF

J gene: TRBJ1-1
V gene: TRBV6-5
CDR3 protein: CASSYQQGPIEAFF